This TCR beta chain was found in a study of monozygotic twins with inflammatory bowel disease. This CDR3 comprises 13 residues. Looked up from germline, CDR1 is LGHDT and CDR2 is YNNKEL (reference sequence). TCRdb reprocessed the 5' RACE reads and keeps a single row for each CDR3 protein, giving no DNA. The table gives about 330,000 distinct CDR3 sequences; the top ten clones make up around 2% of it. This chain uses TRBV3-1 with TRBJ1-6; TCRdb's D call of TRBD1 is untestable without DNA. The clonotype comes from a human donor with ulcerative colitis or Crohn's disease, or a healthy co-twin of an affected twin (not recorded which). Sequenced material: blood. This CDR3 reads CASSLDRNSPLHF.